Below, one TCR beta chain is given with its context. No antigen is known for it. These data come from a study of cytomegalovirus exposure and HLA in healthy donors. The study, taken as a whole, reports: Several V segments, TRBV6-2 and TRBV6-3 among them, could not be told apart and were dropped.

The junction had 2 bases not matched to a gene; V was cut back by 0 bases and J by 2 bases. Germline V gene lookup returns CDR1 SGHRS and CDR2 YFSETQ. CDR3 size: 16 residues. This PCR relied on a set of 60 Vbeta primers and 13 Jbeta primers. Produced via immunoSEQ multiplex PCR; TCRdb's table is partial and in-frame only. This repertoire shows 150,000 to 200,000 clones, around 72% found once; its top ten account for less than 1.5%. The origin of this receptor is a man aged 45-65 years in good health and CMV-seronegative. This sequence joins TRBV5-1 and TRBJ2-1; 10 bases match TRBD2. Material for sequencing was PBMCs. The CDR3 loop is CASSLGTSGPYNEQFF. CDR3 nucleotide sequence: TGCGCCAGCAGCTTGGGGACTAGCGGCCCCTACAATGAGCAGTTCTTC.